Below, 15 T cell receptor beta chains from the same sample are listed, as sequenced in a study of tumor-infiltrating lymphocytes in primary liver carcinoma (dated by TCRdb to about 2017). Blood RNA was extracted from unsorted whole blood with TRIzol reagent; germline DNA came from the DNeasy Blood & Tissue kit. Reads for this sample came from an Illumina HiSeq 2500. Using a constant-region primer and ProtoScript II reverse transcriptase, TCRbeta-specific cDNA was reverse-transcribed from approximately 0.5 ug total RNA. TCRbeta libraries were built with three nested multiplex PCR rounds, a slightly modified ARM-PCR procedure. Each of the first two PCR rounds ran for about 9 cycles and used multiplex TRBV1-TRBV30 forward primers together with a Cbeta reverse primer. The public reads were quality trimmed at Q25 with fastp and then assembled into clones with MiXCR by TCRdb, keeping productive beta chains. Each CDR3 protein appears once, grouped with its most common genes and DNA. Counted in this sample were 180,000 or so distinct CDR3 sequences; over 45% of them appeared once. The leading ten clones occupy around 74% of the sample.

The source material was peripheral blood. These receptors were taken from a man aged 35-49 years with primary liver carcinoma and hepatitis B virus infection.

About this clonotype: An end of the junction does not agree with germline; a read error may underlie this. The CDR3 protein is CASIMTAPGTGELFF. The CDR3 bases are TGTGCCAGCATCATGACAGCTCCGGGGACCGGGGAGCTCTTTTTT. The chain links TRBV11-2 to TRBJ2-2; D may be TRBD1 or TRBD2 (5 bases each). CDR1 SGHAT and CDR2 FQNNGV come from the germline V gene. The CDR3 length is 15 residues.

This clonotype was counted a few times. The chain links TRBV6-6 to TRBJ2-1, with TRBD2 matching 7 bases. With V trimmed by 0 bases and J by 6 bases, 8 bases remained unmatched. Germline assignment: CDR1 MNHNY and CDR2 SVGAGI (reference sequence). This CDR3 is 16 amino acids long. The CDR3 is CASSYSSAGVPNEQFF. DNA of the CDR3: TGTGCCAGCAGTTACTCGAGCGCGGGAGTACCCAATGAGCAGTTCTTC.

About this clonotype itself: A much bigger clone sits one base away, suggesting this may be a read error. The chain recombines TRBV11-2 with TRBJ2-3; 8 nucleotides agree with TRBD2. The CDR3 runs 13 residues. The V gene's germline CDR1 is SGHAT and CDR2 FQNNGV. In DNA, the CDR3 is TGTGTCAGCAGCGGGAGAGACACAGATACGCAGTATTTT. Translation gives CVSSGRDTDTQYF.

This clonotype has only a few counts. The chain has TRBV5-6 and TRBJ1-1; D gene uncertain. Germline-derived CDR1 and CDR2 are SGHDT and YYEEEE. This CDR3 has 11 residues. Between the trimmed V and J ends, which lost 3 bases and 6 bases, there was a span of 6 bases. The CDR3 DNA is TGTGCCAGCAGCTGGGAGGCTGAAGCTTTCTTT. Its translation is CASSWEAEAFF.

Notes on this clonotype: A read error is possible here, since a much larger clone lies one base away. The rearrangement uses TRBV11-2 and TRBJ2-7, with 10 nucleotides matching TRBD2. The J call may be faulty, since TRBJ2-5 better matches the DNA end. CDR1 and CDR2 (germline): SGHAT, FQNNGV. CDR3 size: 17 residues. CDR3: CASSNPGLARTKETQYF. The CDR3 nucleotides are TGTGCCAGCAGCAACCCGGGACTAGCGCGAACCAAAGAGACCCAGTACTTC.

The chain is built from TRBV6-5 and TRBJ2-3, with 10 positions matching TRBD2. This CDR3 is 19 amino acids long. Germline V gives CDR1 MNHEY, CDR2 SVGAGI. The CDR3 here is CVSSLLGLAVGRGTDTQYF. The CDR3 nucleotides read TGTGTCAGTAGTCTTCTCGGACTAGCGGTAGGGAGGGGCACAGATACGCAGTATTTT.

The chain links TRBV6-5 to TRBJ2-1; no definite D call. V lost 6 bases to trimming and J lost 4 bases, with 10 bases between them. Germline V gene data show CDR1 as MNHEY and CDR2 as SVGAGI. The CDR3 spans 13 residues. The CDR3: CASSTDDYNEQFF. The CDR3 nucleotides read TGTGCCAGCAGCACGGACGATTACAATGAGCAGTTCTTC.

The chain uses TRBV5-6 and TRBJ2-1, with 10 bases that match TRBD2. The V segment lost 1 base and the J segment 7 bases; nucleotides outside the gene matches: 8. Germline V gives CDR1 SGHDT, CDR2 YYEEEE. This CDR3 has 16 residues. As DNA, the CDR3 is TGTGCCAGCAGCTTGCAAGGGACTAGCGCGTGGAATGAGCAGTTCTTC. It yields the protein CASSLQGTSAWNEQFF.

In regard to this clonotype: One end of the junction is discordant with germline, which a read error may explain. This chain links TRBV29-1 with TRBJ2-6; 7 bases align to TRBD1. Germline CDR1 and CDR2: SQVTM and ANQGSEA. This CDR3 is built from 16 residues. The CDR3 DNA reads as TGCAGCGTTGTTAAAGGGGGCGCTTATGGGGCCTACGTCCTGACTTTC. It encodes CSVVKGGAYGAYVLTF.

On this clonotype: The junction departs from the called germline gene at one end, perhaps through a read error. The J gene is TRBJ2-7, the V gene TRBV12-3 or TRBV12-4; unclear D gene. This CDR3 region has 13 residues. The CDR3 loop is CASSSASGYELYF. The CDR3 DNA reads as TGTGCCAGCAGTTCTGCTTCGGGCTACGAGCTGTACTTC.

The J gene is TRBJ2-1, the V gene TRBV7-3; 9 positions agree with TRBD2. This CDR3 is 17 amino acids long. V shed 2 bases, J shed 0 bases, and the junction held 5 bases outside the gene matches. CDR1 is SGHTA, CDR2 FQGTGA, per germline. The chain's CDR3 is CASSLGGSGSSYNEQFF. Here the CDR3 DNA reads TGTGCCAGCAGCTTAGGGGGTAGCGGGAGCTCCTACAATGAGCAGTTCTTC.

J is TRBJ2-5 and V is TRBV11-2, with 7 bases matching TRBD2. Per germline, CDR1 SGHAT and CDR2 FQNNGV. The CDR3 loop spans 15 amino acids. J lost 3 bases, V lost 6 bases, and 10 bases had no gene match. The DNA for the CDR3 is TGTGCCAGCAGTTCAGGTGGGGACTACAAAGAGACCCAGTACTTC. Protein: CASSSGGDYKETQYF.

In its sample, this clonotype was seen once. The chain uses TRBV10-2 and TRBJ1-1; the match to TRBD1 covers 10 bases. With V trimmed by 10 bases and J by 8 bases, 16 bases remained unmatched. In germline, CDR1 is WSHSY, CDR2 SAAADI. The CDR3 has 15 residues. CDR3 sequence (DNA): TGCGCCAACAGAGGGGGACAGGGGTCTGGGACCGAAGCTTTCTTT. Translation gives CANRGGQGSGTEAFF.

V usage is TRBV6-2 or TRBV6-3 and J usage is TRBJ1-5, with 11 bases identical to TRBD1. This CDR3 has 16 amino acids. V lost 6 bases, J lost 6 bases, and 10 bases stayed unmatched. The germline V gene encodes CDR1 MNHEY and CDR2 SVGEGT. The CDR3 reads CASRRSDRGRGQPQHF. The CDR3 DNA is TGTGCCAGCAGACGCTCGGACAGGGGGCGCGGTCAGCCCCAGCATTTT.

This clonotype was seen many times. The V call is TRBV11-2, the J call TRBJ2-2; possibly TRBD1 for D (5 bases). The CDR3 is made up of 16 amino acids. Deletions cut 0 bases from V and 7 bases from J, with 15 bases between. Germline-derived CDR1 and CDR2 are SGHAT and FQNNGV. CDR3 region: CASSLDHVGLGGELFF. The CDR3 nucleotides are TGTGCCAGCAGCTTAGATCATGTGGGGCTGGGCGGGGAGCTGTTTTTT.